This TCR beta chain was profiled in a study of blood T cell repertoires in COVID-19. Losses at the gene ends were 2 bases for V and 6 bases for J; bases not matched to a gene: 7. The CDR3 length is 14 residues. CDR1 is SGHTA and CDR2 is FQGNSA in the germline V gene. The repertoire was sequenced with immunoSEQ multiplex PCR; TCRdb's copy has only in-frame clones and lacks some. The table records a few hundred thousand clones, 80% to 90% of them present only once. The receptor was derived from a woman between 45 and 60 years old with acute or convalescent COVID-19. V and J are TRBV7-2 and TRBJ2-7, with 7 nucleotides matching TRBD2. The sequenced sample was peripheral blood. In DNA, the CDR3 is TGTGCCAGCAGCTTATCGGGCGGGAGTCGCGAGCAGTACTTC. It codes for CASSLSGGSREQYF. Filled out from reference TRBV7-2 and TRBJ2-7, the complete variable domain reads GAGVSQSPSNKVTEKGKDVELRCDPISGHTALYWYRQSLGQGLEFLIYFQGNSAPDKSGLPSDRFSAERTGGSVSTLTIQRTQQEDSAVYLCASSLSGGSREQYFGPGTRLTVT.